The clone carrying this T cell receptor beta chain showed up just a few times. This sample was included in a study of beta chain features in type 1 diabetes. Expressed TCRB transcripts were sequenced after all isolated RNA was converted to cDNA. Sequencing used immunoSEQ multiplex PCR; TCRdb keeps in-frame clones, though not all of them. The data hold 200,000 to 250,000 clones, with roughly 15% observed a single time. CDR1 and CDR2 from the germline V gene are MNHNS and SASEGT. The length of the CDR3 is 15 residues. After removal of 4 bases from V and 6 bases from J, the junction contained 7 bases not matched to a gene. The purity of all sorted populations exceeded 95%.

Sequencing was performed on naive CD4+ T cells from blood. The gene calls are TRBV6-1 and TRBJ2-3; 10 nucleotides match TRBD2. This TCR was sampled from a woman between 40 and 50 years old in good health. The CDR3 nucleotides are TGTGCCAGCAGTGCGGCTAGCGGGGGATGGGATACGCAGTATTTT. It encodes CASSAASGGWDTQYF.